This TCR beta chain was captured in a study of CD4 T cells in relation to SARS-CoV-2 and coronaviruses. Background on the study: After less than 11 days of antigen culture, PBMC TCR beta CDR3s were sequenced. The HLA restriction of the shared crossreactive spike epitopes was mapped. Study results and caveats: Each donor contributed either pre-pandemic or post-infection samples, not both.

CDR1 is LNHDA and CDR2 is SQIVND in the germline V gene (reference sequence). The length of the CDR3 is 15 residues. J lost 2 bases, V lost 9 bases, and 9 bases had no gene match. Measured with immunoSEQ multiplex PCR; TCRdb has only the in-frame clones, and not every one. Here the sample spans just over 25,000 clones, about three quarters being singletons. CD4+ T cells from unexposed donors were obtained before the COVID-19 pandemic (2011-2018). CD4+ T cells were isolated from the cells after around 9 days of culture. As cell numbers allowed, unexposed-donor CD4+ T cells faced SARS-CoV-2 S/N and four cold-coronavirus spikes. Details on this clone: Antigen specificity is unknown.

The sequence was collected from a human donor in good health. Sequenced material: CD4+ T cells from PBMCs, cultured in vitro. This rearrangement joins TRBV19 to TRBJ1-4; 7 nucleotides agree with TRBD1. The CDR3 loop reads CASRDRLRTNEKLFF. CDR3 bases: TGTGCCAGCCGGGACAGACTTAGGACTAATGAAAAACTGTTTTTT.